This TCR beta chain was retrieved from a study of T cell changes during pregnancy in multiple sclerosis. Sequenced by immunoSEQ multiplex PCR; TCRdb stores in-frame clones only, minus some. The sample includes about 57,000 clones, around 93% of them seen just once. This CDR3 has 14 residues. Germline V gene data show CDR1 as SGHTA and CDR2 as FQGNSA. Trimming took off 4 bases at V and 2 bases at J, with 9 bases between the two ends. This receptor was obtained from a female donor with multiple sclerosis, enrolled in a pregnancy study. The sample here was peripheral blood, taken after pregnancy. The V call is TRBV7-2, the J call TRBJ1-5; D possibly corresponds to TRBD1 (6 bases). Here the CDR3 reads CASSSRQGNQPQHF. DNA for the CDR3: TGTGCCAGCAGCTCCAGACAGGGCAATCAGCCCCAGCATTTT.